This T cell receptor beta chain was identified during a study of Ad26.COV2.S vaccination and SARS-CoV-2 variants. Assay used: immunoSEQ multiplex PCR; TCRdb lists only in-frame clones, some missing. The repertoire consists of 350,000 to 500,000 clones, with about 93% occurring once and the leading ten covering roughly an eighth. The CDR3 sequence is 16 residues long. In germline, CDR1 is SQVTM, CDR2 ANQGSEA. After removal of 1 base from V and 0 bases from J, the junction contained 8 bases not matched to a gene. The treatment was: roughly 19 received Ad26.COV2.S at low or high dose, single or two shots; several received placebo; per-sample allocation not given. Samples came from day 63 after the first vaccine or placebo injection.

This TCR was sampled from a person aged 18-65 years who received the Ad26.COV2.S COVID-19 vaccine or a placebo. Sequenced here: peripheral blood, sampled in a trial of Ad26.COV2.S vaccine versus placebo. J is TRBJ2-5 and V is TRBV29-1; the match to TRBD2 covers 7 bases. In nucleotides, the CDR3 is TGCAGCGTTGAAGGGCTAGCGGAAACTTACCAAGAGACCCAGTACTTC. Its translation is CSVEGLAETYQETQYF.